This TCR beta chain is drawn from a study of CD4 T cell repertoires and nickel (dated by TCRdb to the early 2020s). Comment on this clonotype: The antigen it binds to is not known. Base qualities are not at hand, and no much larger clone is one base apart.

The germline V gene (reference sequence) yields GTSNPN for CDR1 and SVGIG for CDR2. V and J are truncated by 1 base and 3 bases respectively, leaving an intervening sequence of 10 bases. The CDR3 runs 14 residues from the cysteine to the phenylalanine. Only the CDR3 DNA is retained, 42 bases long and in frame from the first base. Libraries came from RT-PCR. The reads were generated on an Illumina MiSeq. The public reads were reanalyzed by TCRdb: fastp trimming at Q25, MiXCR alignment, in-frame beta chains only. When rows share a CDR3 protein, they turn into one entry using the most common DNA and genes. The sample yields fewer than 400 distinct CDR3 sequences; less than 70% were counted once. The ten biggest clones cover approximately 10% of the sample.

Sequenced sample: CD4+ T cells from blood, not recorded whether cultured. This sequence was found in a human donor in a nickel allergy study, with or without nickel allergy (not recorded which). It is not recorded whether this sample comes from one donor or several. The rearranged segments are TRBV30 and TRBJ1-5, with the D gene not clear enough to name. The CDR3 sequence is CAWSGGLDNQPQHF. The DNA reads TGTGCCTGGAGTGGAGGACTGGACAATCAGCCCCAGCATTTT.